A selection of T cell receptor beta chains follows, all from one sample in a study of vaccination and CD4 T cells after COVID-19. TCRdb re-called the PCR reads with MiXCR, one entry per CDR3 protein. Here the sample spans over 9,000 distinct CDR3 sequences, around two fifths being singletons. Their cognate antigens are unknown. The sequenced material came from CD4+ T cells from blood, cultured in vitro. The source of these receptors is a human donor who had recovered from COVID-19. Both conserved end residues are part of each CDR3. The order of the fields is CDR3 DNA, CDR3 protein, J gene, clone size, V gene, CDR3 length, D gene. The D gene is left open where the match is weak. Clone size is shown for a subset of rows, as once, few, many or a class of expanded clone.

TGTGCCAGCAGCTTAGATTCGCCAGATACGCAGTATTTT | CASSLDSPDTQYF | TRBJ2-3 | . | TRBV7-2 | 13 | .
TGTGCCAGCAGCTTAGCGCGACATGCGAACACCGGGGAGCTGTTTTTT | CASSLARHANTGELFF | TRBJ2-2 | few | TRBV7-6 | 16 | .
TGTGCCAGCTCCAATGAGTGGACATACCAAACTGAGCCCTATTATAATTCACCCCTCCACTTT | CASSNEWTYQTEPYYNSPLHF | TRBJ1-6 | few | TRBV27 | 21 | .
TGTGCCAGCAGCTATCGGGCGGGGTCGGGCACAGATACGCAGTATTTT | CASSYRAGSGTDTQYF | TRBJ2-3 | . | TRBV7-2 | 16 | .
TGTGCCAGCAGCTACCGCCCGGGGCGCGGGGCCAGCACAGATACGCAGTATTTT | CASSYRPGRGASTDTQYF | TRBJ2-3 | few | TRBV7-9 | 18 | .
TGTGCCAGCAGCTTAGCGGGGGCGTACCAAGAGACCCAGTACTTC | CASSLAGAYQETQYF | TRBJ2-5 | few | TRBV11-2 | 15 | .
TGTGCCAGCTCACCACCTGGGATAGGGCAAGCCTACGAGCAGTACTTC | CASSPPGIGQAYEQYF | TRBJ2-7 | . | TRBV18 | 16 | .
TGCGCCAGCAGCCAAGACCGCGGGAGGCCAGGGACCATATATTTT | CASSQDRGRPGTIYF | TRBJ1-3 | . | TRBV4-3 | 15 | .
TGTGCCAGCAGGAGCAATGAAAAACTGTTTTTT | CASRSNEKLFF | TRBJ1-4 | few | TRBV6-1 | 11 | .
TGTGCCACCGGACAGATAGGCAATCAGCCCCAGCATTTT | CATGQIGNQPQHF | TRBJ1-5 | . | TRBV2 | 13 | .